What follows are 30 T cell receptor beta chains derived from one specimen sequenced in a study of blood T cells in healthy people across ages (dated by TCRdb to about 2015). The library was produced with 5' RACE. The data were produced on an Illumina HiSeq 2500. The second PCR ran for roughly 7 to 12 cycles and used a J-beta primer mix along with a sample-barcoded 5' primer. TCRdb handled the public reads itself, with Q25 trimming in fastp and clone calling in MiXCR, and kept productive beta chains. Entries that share a CDR3 protein sequence are merged under the most common genes and DNA. For this sample there are 600,000 or so distinct CDR3 sequences; 47% appear just once. The top ten constitute just under 25% of the sample. What was sequenced was blood. These receptors were collected from a man aged 80 or over in good health.

This clonotype was detected only a few times. The V and J genes are TRBV18 and TRBJ2-3; D unresolved. The CDR3 length is 15 residues. Germline values: CDR1 KGHSH, CDR2 LQKENI. The germline V and J ends were trimmed by 2 bases and 1 base, with 10 bases remaining between them. This CDR3 is CASSPKPRGTDTQYF. The CDR3 DNA sequence: TGTGCCAGCTCACCAAAGCCCCGGGGCACAGATACGCAGTATTTT.

This chain links TRBV5-5 with TRBJ2-3, with TRBD2 identical over 8 bases. V shed 1 base and J 3 bases; nucleotides not matched to a gene: 13. The CDR3 spans 18 residues. The germline V gene encodes CDR1 SGHKS and CDR2 YYEKEE (reference sequence). CDR3 DNA sequence: TGTGCCAGCAGCTTGATTTGGCTAGCGGGCGGAGGGACAGATACGCAGTATTTT. Encoded protein: CASSLIWLAGGGTDTQYF.

This clonotype was recorded a few times. CDR3 coding DNA: TGTGCCAGCAGTCCTAGCGGAGGGCCCCTCTACGAGCAGTACTTC. Amino acids: CASSPSGGPLYEQYF. V gene TRBV12-3 or TRBV12-4 combines with J gene TRBJ2-7, with 7 nucleotides matching TRBD2. V was clipped by 5 bases and J by 3 bases; unmatched bases: 10. The CDR3 covers 15 residues.

The chain carries TRBV7-9 and TRBJ2-1; 9 nucleotides line up with TRBD2. There are 19 residues in the CDR3. The V and J ends lost 5 bases and 4 bases, in that order; junction bases with no gene match: 18. CDR1 and CDR2 (germline): SEHNR, FQNEAQ (reference sequence). The CDR3 bases are TGTGCCAGCAGCCCCTATTGGGGTAGCGGGAGAGTTAGATACAATGAGCAGTTCTTC. Translated, it gives CASSPYWGSGRVRYNEQFF.

V usage is TRBV2 and J usage is TRBJ2-1; TRBD1 matches 10 bases. V lost 6 bases and J lost 6; bases outside the gene matches: 11. The CDR3 is 16 residues long. Looked up from germline, CDR1 is SNHLY and CDR2 is FYNNEI. The CDR3 region is CASRDTRQGAFNEQFF. The CDR3 region has the DNA TGTGCCAGCAGGGACACGAGACAGGGGGCATTCAATGAGCAGTTCTTC.

Comments on this clonotype: Sequence at one end of the junction differs from germline and may be a read error. CDR3 in DNA: TGCGCCAGCGGCCAAGCGCCGGGGGGGGGAGAGTTCTTC. Encoded protein: CASGQAPGGGEFF. The V call is TRBV4-3, the J call TRBJ2-1, with TRBD2 matching 8 bases. Germline loops: CDR1 LGHNA, CDR2 YSLEER. This CDR3 contains 13 residues.

This clonotype was observed at least ten times. The V and J genes are TRBV6-5 and TRBJ2-3; 7 nucleotides line up with TRBD2. V trimming: 6 bases; J trimming: 1 base; junction bases outside the gene matches: 7. The length of the CDR3 is 15 residues. In germline, CDR1 is MNHEY, CDR2 SVGAGI. CDR3 residues: CASSTGGGGTDTQYF. In DNA form, the CDR3 reads TGTGCCAGCAGCACCGGGGGAGGGGGCACAGATACGCAGTATTTT.

In this sample, this clonotype turned up a few times. This CDR3 reads CASSPTTSGSGEQYF. The CDR3 region has the DNA TGTGCCAGCAGCCCGACGACTAGCGGGAGTGGAGAGCAGTACTTC. The chain couples TRBV7-2 to TRBJ2-7, with 12 bases identical to TRBD2. V shed 5 bases and J 7 bases; nucleotides not matched to a gene: 9. Germline CDR1 reads SGHTA; CDR2 reads FQGNSA. The CDR3 is 15 residues long.

In regard to this clonotype: Sequence at one end of the junction differs from germline and may be a read error. This chain joins TRBV10-3 and TRBJ2-5, with TRBD2 identical over 8 bases. The CDR3 spans 15 residues. Germline CDR1 and CDR2: ENHRY and SYGVKD. CDR3 loop: CAISDSGTSEETRYF. CDR3 DNA sequence: TGTGCCATCAGCGATAGCGGGACCTCCGAAGAGACCCGGTACTTC.

The chain couples TRBV10-3 to TRBJ2-1; 11 bases line up with TRBD2. The V gene end was trimmed by 6 bases and the J gene end by 8 bases; junction bases not matched to a gene: 9. The germline V gene encodes CDR1 ENHRY and CDR2 SYGVKD. This CDR3 region has 15 residues. CDR3 nucleotide sequence: TGTGCCATCAGGTTTAGCGGGAGGGGGAACGATGAGCAGTTCTTC. Translated: CAIRFSGRGNDEQFF.

This clonotype has only a few counts. V and J are TRBV4-3 and TRBJ2-7; D remains unclear. Per the germline V gene, CDR1 is LGHNA and CDR2 is YSLEER. Trimming took off 0 bases at V and 0 bases at J, with 15 bases between the two ends. The CDR3 extends over 17 amino acids. Written as DNA, the CDR3 is TGCGCCAGCAGCCAAGACGTGAGGCGAACGACCTCCTACGAGCAGTACTTC. It translates to CASSQDVRRTTSYEQYF.

This clonotype was picked up many times. The chain has TRBV7-2 and TRBJ2-3; a possible D gene is TRBD2 (5 bases). Trimming took 3 bases from V and 6 from J, leaving 7 bases between them. CDR1 is SGHTA, CDR2 FQGNSA, per germline. This CDR3 comprises 12 residues. The CDR3 DNA follows: TGTGCCAGCAGCTTTACGGGGGATACGCAGTATTTT. This translates into CASSFTGDTQYF.

The V and J genes are TRBV27 and TRBJ2-7; D gene ambiguous. The V and J ends lost 5 bases and 0 bases respectively, with 14 bases between them. Germline V gene lookup returns CDR1 MNHEY and CDR2 SMNVEV (reference sequence). The length of the CDR3 is 15 residues. For the CDR3, the DNA is TGTGCCAGCAGTGTGAAACAGTCTTACTCCTACGAGCAGTACTTC. It codes for CASSVKQSYSYEQYF.

This clonotype is a singleton in its sample. V and J are TRBV3-1 and TRBJ2-3, with D perhaps matching TRBD1 (6 bases). CDR3 length equals 17 residues. Deletions cut 4 bases from V and 1 base from J, with 18 bases between. The germline CDR1 and CDR2 sequences are LGHDT and YNNKEL (reference sequence). The CDR3 DNA sequence: TGTGCCAGCAGCCCTTCAGAGACAGGCTACCGCACAGATACGCAGTATTTT. This sequence encodes CASSPSETGYRTDTQYF.

The V and J genes are TRBV12-3 or TRBV12-4 and TRBJ1-1; 7 positions agree with TRBD1. J was trimmed by 7 bases and V by 7 bases; bases with no gene match: 6. This CDR3 has 12 amino acids. The CDR3, as DNA: TGTGCCAGCACCCCTGGACAGGATGAAGCTTTCTTT. Translating gives CASTPGQDEAFF.

The chain employs TRBV6-5 and TRBJ2-3, with 8 bases fitting TRBD1. Looked up from germline, CDR1 is MNHEY and CDR2 is SVGAGI. This CDR3 is built from 13 residues. Trimming removed 10 bases from V and 1 base from J; junction bases left unmatched: 4. The CDR3 region is CATQGAGTDTQYF. The DNA for the CDR3 is TGTGCCACGCAGGGGGCCGGCACAGATACGCAGTATTTT.

This clonotype came up once. This chain links TRBV20-1 with TRBJ1-2; 7 bases line up with TRBD1. The CDR3 length is 12 residues. Per the germline V gene, CDR1 is DFQATT and CDR2 is SNEGSKA (reference sequence). Losses at the gene ends were 6 bases for V and 4 bases for J; bases not matched to a gene: 5. CDR3 amino acids: CSAPTGLYGYTF. In nucleotides, the CDR3 is TGCAGTGCGCCGACAGGGCTCTATGGCTACACCTTC.

V and J are TRBV7-8 and TRBJ2-5; tentatively, D is TRBD2 (5 bases). The V gene's germline CDR1 is SGHVS and CDR2 FQNEAQ. Trimming removed 4 bases from V and 11 bases from J, with 11 bases in between. This CDR3 contains 11 residues. CDR3 loop: CASSSTWEQYF. The CDR3 DNA reads as TGTGCCAGCAGCTCCACGTGGGAGCAGTACTTC. Full variable domain (outside the CDR3, taken from reference TRBV7-8 and TRBJ2-5): GAGVSQSPRYKVAKRGQDVALRCDPISGHVSLFWYQQALGQGPEFLTYFQNEAQLDKSGLPSDRFFAERPEGSVSTLKIQRTQQEDSAVYLCASSSTWEQYFGPGTRLLVL.

The chain has TRBV7-2 and TRBJ2-7; 12 nucleotides align to TRBD2. V shed 4 bases and J 3 bases; nucleotides not matched to a gene: 1. This CDR3 region has 14 residues. Germline CDR1 SGHTA, CDR2 FQGNSA. The CDR3 coding sequence is TGTGCCAGCAGCTGGACTAGCGGGAACTACGAGCAGTACTTC. This sequence encodes CASSWTSGNYEQYF. Full variable domain (outside the CDR3, taken from reference TRBV7-2 and TRBJ2-7): GAGVSQSPSNKVTEKGKDVELRCDPISGHTALYWYRQSLGQGLEFLIYFQGNSAPDKSGLPSDRFSAERTGGSVSTLTIQRTQQEDSAVYLCASSWTSGNYEQYFGPGTRLTVT.

This clonotype was found once. The chain couples TRBV6-6 to TRBJ1-2; D not certain. The V end was cut by 0 bases, the J end by 3 bases, with 17 bases between. The CDR3 is 17 residues long. Per the germline V gene, CDR1 is MNHNY and CDR2 is SVGAGI (reference sequence). CDR3 coding DNA: TGTGCCAGCAGTTACTCTTCACCGGCAGGCGCTTACTATGGCTACACCTTC. Translating gives CASSYSSPAGAYYGYTF.

CDR3 in DNA: TGTGCCAGCAGCTTAGGCGGGGTCAGGGAGACCCAGTACTTC. Its translation is CASSLGGVRETQYF. The J gene is TRBJ2-5, the V gene TRBV11-2; TRBD2 is a possible D gene (6 bases). The germline CDR1 and CDR2 sequences are SGHAT and FQNNGV. The V end was cut by 1 base, the J end by 5 bases, with 11 bases between. This CDR3 has 14 residues.

The table lists this clonotype with a few counts. The V and J genes are TRBV9 and TRBJ1-2, with 11 nucleotides matching TRBD1. Germline V lookup: CDR1 SGDLS, CDR2 YYNGEE. The length of the CDR3 is 13 residues. V lost 5 bases and J lost 8; bases outside the gene matches: 5. Here the CDR3 DNA reads TGTGCCAGCAGGAGGACAGGGGGCGCGGGCTACACCTTC. It encodes CASRRTGGAGYTF.

The chain has TRBV10-3 and TRBJ2-5, with D possibly being TRBD2 (6 bases). V was cut by 4 bases and J by 1 base, with 10 bases left in between. The CDR3 is 14 amino acids. Germline V CDR1 and CDR2: ENHRY, SYGVKD. CDR3 DNA: TGTGCCATCAGTGTAGGAGGGGCCCAAGAGACCCAGTACTTC. This gives the protein CAISVGGAQETQYF.

The chain recombines TRBV12-3 or TRBV12-4 with TRBJ2-3, with 7 bases lining up with TRBD1. This CDR3 is built from 14 residues. With V trimmed by 6 bases and J by 5 bases, 8 bases remained unmatched. The CDR3 coding sequence is TGTGCCAGCAGCCCCAGGGGGTCCGGAGATACGCAGTATTTT. Encoded protein: CASSPRGSGDTQYF.

There are many counts of this clonotype. The CDR3 spells CASSYASRETQYF. The CDR3 coding sequence is TGTGCCAGCAGTTACGCTAGTCGTGAGACCCAGTACTTC. The chain is built from TRBV6-5 and TRBJ2-5; D unresolved. This CDR3 region has 13 residues. Looked up from germline, CDR1 is MNHEY and CDR2 is SVGAGI. V gave up 2 bases and J gave up 5 bases, with 9 bases separating them.

In its sample, this clonotype was seen a few times. V and J are TRBV10-3 and TRBJ2-1; TRBD2 matches 7 bases. Germline CDR1 is ENHRY and CDR2 is SYGVKD. The CDR3 consists of 16 residues. V was clipped by 2 bases and J by 0 bases; unmatched bases: 4. The CDR3 coding sequence is TGTGCCATCAGTGAGCTCGGGGGGAGCTCCTACAATGAGCAGTTCTTC. Translated: CAISELGGSSYNEQFF.

The CDR3 coding sequence is TGTGCCAGCAGTGTTGGCCCGGGACAGGGAAAGTTCTTC. This gives the protein CASSVGPGQGKFF. The chain uses TRBV27 and TRBJ2-1, with 9 bases identical to TRBD1. The CDR3 loop spans 13 amino acids. The germline CDR1 and CDR2 sequences are MNHEY and SMNVEV (reference sequence). V shed 5 bases and J 14 bases; nucleotides not matched to a gene: 10.

The chain joins TRBV29-1 to TRBJ2-2; D call uncertain. V lost 4 bases, J lost 4 bases, and 7 bases lay in between. Germline loops: CDR1 SQVTM, CDR2 ANQGSEA. The CDR3 runs to 12 residues. CDR3 protein: CSVGTSTGELFF. For the CDR3, the DNA is TGCAGCGTTGGGACGTCCACCGGGGAGCTGTTTTTT.

This clonotype was detected many times. The gene calls are TRBV29-1 and TRBJ1-2; 8 positions match TRBD1. CDR1 and CDR2 (germline): SQVTM, ANQGSEA. V gave up 7 bases and J gave up 4 bases; unmatched junction bases: 5. The CDR3 has 12 amino acids. The CDR3 here is CSAGQGSYGYTF. CDR3 bases: TGCAGCGCAGGACAGGGCAGCTATGGCTACACCTTC.

The chain carries TRBV20-1 and TRBJ2-1; the match to TRBD2 covers 10 bases. Trimming at V came to 4 bases and at J to 4 bases, leaving 19 bases not matched to a gene. This CDR3 is 19 amino acids long. CDR1 and CDR2 from the germline V gene are DFQATT and SNEGSKA (reference sequence). CDR3 nucleotide sequence: TGCAGTGCTACCCAAGCGGGGGGGCAACCCCGGGACCCATACAATGAGCAGTTCTTC. The encoded protein is CSATQAGGQPRDPYNEQFF.